These 21 T cell receptor beta chains were all obtained from the same sample, sequenced in a study of blood T cell repertoires in COVID-19. Generated by immunoSEQ multiplex PCR, the TCRdb table keeps only in-frame clones and is missing some. The table has 350,000 to 450,000 clones, approximately 90% seen once. The sample comprised PBMCs or T cells enriched from blood (not recorded which). Receptors were obtained from a woman aged 40 to 50 who had been exposed to COVID-19.

This chain joins TRBV5-1 and TRBJ2-1; 11 bases map to TRBD1. Germline V gene data show CDR1 as SGHRS and CDR2 as YFSETQ. After removal of 5 bases from V and 10 bases from J, the junction contained 14 bases not matched to a gene. This CDR3 is built from 16 residues. This chain's CDR3 is CASRQIPGQGVWEQFF. The CDR3 DNA reads TGCGCCAGCAGGCAGATTCCGGGACAGGGGGTTTGGGAGCAGTTCTTC.

V usage is TRBV18 and J usage is TRBJ2-5; 7 nucleotides agree with TRBD1. V lost 6 bases to trimming and J lost 5 bases; unmatched junction nucleotides: 6. CDR1 and CDR2 (germline): KGHSH, LQKENI. The CDR3 extends over 13 amino acids. CDR3 in amino acids: CASSVTGFETQYF. DNA for the CDR3: TGTGCCAGCTCGGTGACAGGGTTCGAGACCCAGTACTTC.

The chain recombines TRBV15 with TRBJ2-2; 10 bases align to TRBD2. V dropped 1 base and J dropped 6; count of bases not matched to a gene: 8. This CDR3 region has 17 residues. Germline values: CDR1 LNHNV, CDR2 YYDKDF (reference sequence). The CDR3: CATSRGSSGSIAGELFF. For the CDR3, the DNA is TGTGCCACCAGCAGAGGATCTAGCGGGAGTATCGCCGGGGAGCTGTTTTTT. Filled out from reference TRBV15 and TRBJ2-2, the complete variable domain reads DAMVIQNPRYQVTQFGKPVTLSCSQTLNHNVMYWYQQKSSQAPKLLFHYYDKDFNNEADTPDNFQSRRPNTSFCFLDIRSPGLGDTAMYLCATSRGSSGSIAGELFFGEGSRLTVL.

V and J are TRBV5-5 and TRBJ1-1; D is unresolved. CDR1 and CDR2 (germline): SGHKS, YYEKEE (reference sequence). The CDR3 totals 14 residues. V lost 4 bases and J lost 1, with 11 bases in between. Written as DNA, the CDR3 is TGTGCCAGCAGCCACCATCCAGGGAACACTGAAGCTTTCTTT. Translated, it gives CASSHHPGNTEAFF.

The genes are TRBV13 and TRBJ2-1; 10 nucleotides line up with TRBD1. Losses at the gene ends were 0 bases for V and 3 bases for J; bases not matched to a gene: 5. This CDR3 region has 17 residues. Germline V gene sequence: CDR1 PRHDT, CDR2 FYEKMQ (reference sequence). The chain's CDR3 is CASSLGRGQGIYNEQFF. The CDR3 bases are TGTGCCAGCAGCTTAGGAAGGGGACAGGGGATCTACAATGAGCAGTTCTTC. The variable domain in full, completed from reference TRBV13 and TRBJ2-1, reads AAGVIQSPRHLIKEKRETATLKCYPIPRHDTVYWYQQGPGQDPQFLISFYEKMQSDKGSIPDRFSAQQFSDYHSELNMSSLELGDSALYFCASSLGRGQGIYNEQFFGPGTRLTVL.

The rearrangement joins TRBV2 to TRBJ1-1, with D perhaps matching TRBD1 (5 bases). CDR1 is SNHLY, CDR2 FYNNEI, per germline. Trimming stripped 6 bases from V and 5 bases from J, with 16 bases between. This CDR3 is built from 14 residues. This chain's CDR3 is CASSNDRMGTEAFF. CDR3 sequence (DNA): TGTGCCAGCAGCAACGACAGAATGGGGACTGAAGCTTTCTTT.

The rearrangement uses TRBV19 and TRBJ1-6, with D perhaps matching TRBD1 (5 bases). This CDR3 contains 15 residues. CDR1 and CDR2 from the germline V gene are LNHDA and SQIVND (reference sequence). The V gene lost 4 bases and the J gene lost 5 bases, with 12 bases spanning the gap. DNA of the CDR3: TGTGCCAGTAGTAAGGCTGGACATAATAATTCACCCCTCCACTTT. It yields the protein CASSKAGHNNSPLHF.

The chain employs TRBV24-1 and TRBJ2-2, with 8 bases lining up with TRBD1. The CDR3 runs to 18 residues. V was pared by 4 bases and J by 6 bases, with 15 bases of the junction left unmatched. Germline V gene sequence: CDR1 KGHDR, CDR2 SFDVKD. The CDR3 nucleotides are TGTGCCACCAGTGACCGAGCCTCCGGACAGGGTCAGTCCGGGGAGCTGTTTTTT. Translation: CATSDRASGQGQSGELFF.

This chain connects TRBV7-2 to TRBJ1-1; D not resolved. Germline lookup yields CDR1 SGHTA and CDR2 FQGNSA. The CDR3 runs to 13 residues. Trimming shortened V by 3 bases and J by 4 bases, and 9 bases separated the two germline ends. CDR3 amino acids: CASSFREGTEAFF. CDR3 DNA: TGTGCCAGCAGCTTCCGGGAGGGCACTGAAGCTTTCTTT.

The rearrangement uses TRBV18 and TRBJ2-7, with D possibly being TRBD1 (5 bases). Deletions cut 3 bases from V and 3 bases from J, with 9 bases between. Germline V gene data show CDR1 as KGHSH and CDR2 as LQKENI. CDR3 length: 13 residues. This CDR3 reads CASSPAQGYEQYF. The DNA of the CDR3 is TGTGCCAGCTCACCGGCGCAGGGCTACGAGCAGTACTTC. Variable domain in full (rest from reference TRBV18 and TRBJ2-7): NAGVMQNPRHLVRRRGQEARLRCSPMKGHSHVYWYRQLPEEGLKFMVYLQKENIIDESGMPKERFSAEFPKEGPSILRIQQVVRGDSAAYFCASSPAQGYEQYFGPGTRLTVT.

The chain has TRBV5-5 and TRBJ2-5; 12 bases map to TRBD1. The CDR3 has 17 residues. The germline CDR1 and CDR2 sequences are SGHKS and YYEKEE (reference sequence). V shed 2 bases and J 4 bases; nucleotides not matched to a gene: 9. CDR3 sequence (DNA): TGTGCCAGCAGCTTATCTCCGGGACAGGGGGCCGGAGAGACCCAGTACTTC. This gives the protein CASSLSPGQGAGETQYF.

The V and J genes are TRBV19 and TRBJ1-5; 9 bases line up with TRBD1. This CDR3 region has 14 residues. Germline V lookup: CDR1 LNHDA, CDR2 SQIVND (reference sequence). Losses at the gene ends were 5 bases for V and 10 bases for J; bases not matched to a gene: 9. The CDR3 DNA reads as TGTGCCAGTAGTCCGGACAGGGGTTTCTATCCCCAGCATTTT. Translating gives CASSPDRGFYPQHF.

Comment on this clone: A junction end diverges from the germline sequence, so it may reflect a read error. V is TRBV7-7 and J is TRBJ2-2; 7 nucleotides agree with TRBD2. Germline V gene lookup returns CDR1 SSHAT and CDR2 FNYEAQ (reference sequence). This CDR3 contains 13 residues. This chain's CDR3 is CASSLTGGRELFF. The CDR3 region has the DNA TGTGCTAGCAGCTTAACGGGGGGACGGGAGCTGTTTTTT.

The chain combines TRBV10-3 with TRBJ2-7; TRBD1 might be the D (5 bases). Trimming left V 4 bases short and J 1 base short, with 5 bases between. This CDR3 spans 12 amino acids. Germline CDR1 is ENHRY and CDR2 is SYGVKD. The CDR3, as DNA: TGTGCCATCAGTGGGACATCCTACGAGCAGTACTTC. This gives the protein CAISGTSYEQYF.

This rearrangement joins TRBV7-2 to TRBJ2-7; a weak D match, TRBD1 (6 bases). Germline V gives CDR1 SGHTA, CDR2 FQGNSA. V was cut by 2 bases and J by 3 bases, with 11 bases left in between. The CDR3 runs 14 residues. DNA of the CDR3: TGTGCCAGCAGCTTAAGGGGGACCATCTACGAGCAGTACTTC. Amino acids: CASSLRGTIYEQYF.

As concerns this clone: Within the sample, other DNA sequences also encode this same CDR3. V is TRBV27 and J is TRBJ1-6; weak D call: TRBD1 (6 bases). Germline V gene sequence: CDR1 MNHEY, CDR2 SMNVEV (reference sequence). The length of the CDR3 is 14 residues. The V end lost 6 bases, the J end lost 6 bases, and 12 bases lay between the germline ends. This chain's CDR3 is CASRTGTGNSPLHF. In nucleotides, the CDR3 is TGTGCCAGCAGAACAGGGACGGGTAATTCACCCCTCCACTTT.

This clone has only one observation. The rearrangement joins TRBV15 to TRBJ1-1; no reliable D call. This CDR3 region has 13 residues. From germline, CDR1 is LNHNV and CDR2 YYDKDF (reference sequence). V was cut by 6 bases and J by 5 bases, with 13 bases left in between. The CDR3 DNA reads as TGTGCCACCAGGCCTAAGATCTGGACTGAAGCTTTCTTT. This encodes CATRPKIWTEAFF.

The chain employs TRBV19 and TRBJ1-1; possibly TRBD1 for D (6 bases). The germline V gene encodes CDR1 LNHDA and CDR2 SQIVND (reference sequence). This CDR3 has 16 amino acids. The V gene lost 1 base and the J gene lost 0 bases, with 12 bases spanning the gap. CDR3 loop: CASSIGGTRMNTEAFF. The CDR3 nucleotides are TGTGCCAGTAGTATAGGAGGGACAAGAATGAACACTGAAGCTTTCTTT.

This clone showed up just once. The chain combines TRBV19 with TRBJ1-5, with 9 nucleotides matching TRBD1. Germline loops: CDR1 LNHDA, CDR2 SQIVND (reference sequence). CDR3 length: 16 amino acids. Unmatched junction bases numbered 6, after V lost 6 bases and J lost 0 bases. In nucleotides, the CDR3 is TGTGCCAGTAGAACCGGGACAGGGTATAGCAATCAGCCCCAGCATTTT. As protein: CASRTGTGYSNQPQHF.

This chain connects TRBV2 to TRBJ1-5; D gene uncertain. The CDR3 is made up of 14 amino acids. Between the trimmed V and J ends, which lost 2 bases and 9 bases, there was a span of 14 bases. Germline loops: CDR1 SNHLY, CDR2 FYNNEI. As DNA, the CDR3 is TGTGCCAGCAGTGAATCGAGGGATCGCGGGCCCCAGCATTTT. As protein: CASSESRDRGPQHF.

The genes are TRBV5-1 and TRBJ1-2, with D maybe TRBD1 (5 bases). This CDR3 contains 14 residues. CDR1 and CDR2 from the germline V gene are SGHRS and YFSETQ. V dropped 5 bases and J dropped 8 bases, with 19 bases sitting between them. The CDR3 here is CASSTSTGVPGYTF. CDR3 DNA sequence: TGCGCCAGCAGTACCAGTACAGGAGTCCCGGGCTACACCTTC.